This record covers a single T cell receptor (beta chain). The CDR3 is 13 residues long. Germline assignment: CDR1 SGHAT and CDR2 FQNNGV. V lost 0 bases and J lost 5, with 7 bases in between. The data were taken from a study of neoadjuvant anti-PD-1 for oral cavity cancer. Sequencing used immunoSEQ multiplex PCR; TCRdb keeps in-frame clones, though not all of them. The table has approximately 13,000 clones, around three fifths seen once. The TCR sequence derives from a person between 40 and 80 years old with oral cavity squamous cell carcinoma. This chain uses TRBV11-2 with TRBJ1-1; D may be TRBD1 (5 bases). Sequencing used PBMCs, obtained before nivolumab (anti-PD-1) treatment. CDR3 residues: CASSLDWGTEAFF. The DNA of the CDR3 is TGTGCCAGCAGCTTAGATTGGGGGACTGAAGCTTTCTTT.